What follows is one T cell receptor (beta chain) and its context. This sample is drawn from a study of control samples from healthy donors and cancer patients. Per the germline V gene, CDR1 is MDHEN and CDR2 is SYDVKM. CDR3 length equals 13 residues. V gave up 3 bases and J gave up 9 bases; unmatched junction bases: 7. Clones were read by immunoSEQ multiplex PCR, and TCRdb kept only the in-frame ones, dropping some. The top ten hold 1.3% to 1.5% of the sample, which has around 190,000 clones, around 87% seen once. Sequenced input: blood. The sequence derives from a woman aged 45-65 years in good health. The genes are TRBV28 and TRBJ1-2; 7 positions agree with TRBD1. The CDR3 region has the DNA TGTGCCAGCAGTTTTCCCAGGGGGAGTAGCTACACCTTC. This gives the protein CASSFPRGSSYTF.